This TCR beta chain was recorded in a study of identical twins. MiXCR, applied by TCRdb to the 5' RACE reads, yields one record per CDR3 protein. The sample has around 1.7 million distinct CDR3 sequences, around 33% seen once. The V gene's germline CDR1 is MGHRA and CDR2 YSYEKL. The CDR3 is made up of 15 amino acids. Trimming shortened V by 4 bases and J by 1 base, and 13 bases separated the two germline ends. This clonotype appeared a few times. The antigen remains undetermined. Study-level findings and limits: There is a chance that invariant MAIT and iNKT cells partially muddied zero-insertion analyses.

This clonotype originated in a newborn girl in good health. The source material was cord blood. The chain joins TRBV4-1 to TRBJ1-1, with D perhaps TRBD1 (6 bases). DNA for the CDR3: TGCGCCAGCAGCCCTATGAGGGGGGCGAACACTGAAGCTTTCTTT. Residues: CASSPMRGANTEAFF.